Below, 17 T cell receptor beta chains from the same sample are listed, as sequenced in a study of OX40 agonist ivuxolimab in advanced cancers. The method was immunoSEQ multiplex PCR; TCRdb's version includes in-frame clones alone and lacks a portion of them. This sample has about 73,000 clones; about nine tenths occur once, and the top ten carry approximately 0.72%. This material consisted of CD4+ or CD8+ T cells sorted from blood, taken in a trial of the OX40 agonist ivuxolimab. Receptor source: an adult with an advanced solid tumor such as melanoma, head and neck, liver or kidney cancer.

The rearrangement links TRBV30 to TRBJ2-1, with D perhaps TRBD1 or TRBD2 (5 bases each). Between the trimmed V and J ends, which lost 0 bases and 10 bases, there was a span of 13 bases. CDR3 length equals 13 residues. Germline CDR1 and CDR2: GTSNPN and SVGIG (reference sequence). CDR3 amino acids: CAWSVQAGGEQFF. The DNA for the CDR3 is TGTGCCTGGAGTGTACAGGCGGGCGGGGAGCAGTTCTTC.

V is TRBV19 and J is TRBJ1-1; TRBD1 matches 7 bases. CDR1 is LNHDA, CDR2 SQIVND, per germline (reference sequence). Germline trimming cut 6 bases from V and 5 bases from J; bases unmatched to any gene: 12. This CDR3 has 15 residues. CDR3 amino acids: CASRVRGGARTEAFF. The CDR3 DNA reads TGTGCCAGTAGAGTGAGAGGGGGCGCGAGGACTGAAGCTTTCTTT.

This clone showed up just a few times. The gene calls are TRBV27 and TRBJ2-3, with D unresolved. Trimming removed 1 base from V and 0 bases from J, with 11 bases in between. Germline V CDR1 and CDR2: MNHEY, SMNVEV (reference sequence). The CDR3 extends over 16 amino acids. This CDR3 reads CASSLYGLVSTDTQYF. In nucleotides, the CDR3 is TGTGCCAGCAGTTTATACGGCCTTGTAAGCACAGATACGCAGTATTTT.

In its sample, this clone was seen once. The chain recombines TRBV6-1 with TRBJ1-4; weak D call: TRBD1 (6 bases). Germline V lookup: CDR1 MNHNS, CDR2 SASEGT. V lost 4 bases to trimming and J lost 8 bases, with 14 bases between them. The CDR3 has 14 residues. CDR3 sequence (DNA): TGTGCCAGCAGTGGGGTACAGGGAAGAGAAAAACTGTTTTTT. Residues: CASSGVQGREKLFF.

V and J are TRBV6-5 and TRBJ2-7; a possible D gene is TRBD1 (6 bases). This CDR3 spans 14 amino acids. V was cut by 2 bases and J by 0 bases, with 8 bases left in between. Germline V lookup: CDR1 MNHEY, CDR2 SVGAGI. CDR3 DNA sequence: TGTGCCAGCAGTTACAACAGGGCCTCCTACGAGCAGTACTTC. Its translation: CASSYNRASYEQYF.

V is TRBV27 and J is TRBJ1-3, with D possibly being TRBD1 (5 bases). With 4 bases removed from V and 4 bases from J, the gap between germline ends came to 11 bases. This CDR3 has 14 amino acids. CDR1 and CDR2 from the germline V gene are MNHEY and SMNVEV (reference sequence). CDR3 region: CASSSQGTGNTIYF. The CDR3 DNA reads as TGTGCCAGCAGTTCTCAGGGTACGGGAAACACCATATATTTT.

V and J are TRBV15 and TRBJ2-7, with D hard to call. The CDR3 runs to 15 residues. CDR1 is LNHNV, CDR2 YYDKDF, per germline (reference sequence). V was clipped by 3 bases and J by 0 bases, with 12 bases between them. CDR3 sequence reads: CATSRVRSASYEQYF. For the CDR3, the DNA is TGTGCCACCAGCAGGGTCCGATCGGCCTCCTACGAGCAGTACTTC.

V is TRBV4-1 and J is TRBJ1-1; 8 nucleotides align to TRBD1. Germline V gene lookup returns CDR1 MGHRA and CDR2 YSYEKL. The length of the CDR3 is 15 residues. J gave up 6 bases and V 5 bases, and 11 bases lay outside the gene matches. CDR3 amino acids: CASSAGQGPPAEAFF. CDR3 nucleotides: TGCGCCAGCAGCGCTGGACAGGGTCCCCCGGCTGAAGCTTTCTTT.

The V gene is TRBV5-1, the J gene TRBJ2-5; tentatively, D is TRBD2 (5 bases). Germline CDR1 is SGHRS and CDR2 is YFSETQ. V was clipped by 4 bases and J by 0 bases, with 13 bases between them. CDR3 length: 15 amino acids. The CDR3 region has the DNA TGCGCCAGCAGCGCAACTAGTATGTACCAAGAGACCCAGTACTTC. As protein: CASSATSMYQETQYF. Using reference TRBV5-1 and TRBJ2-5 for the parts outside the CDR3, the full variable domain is KAGVTQTPRYLIKTRGQQVTLSCSPISGHRSVSWYQQTPGQGLQFLFEYFSETQRNKGNFPGRFSGRQFSNSRSEMNVSTLELGDSALYLCASSATSMYQETQYFGPGTRLLVL.

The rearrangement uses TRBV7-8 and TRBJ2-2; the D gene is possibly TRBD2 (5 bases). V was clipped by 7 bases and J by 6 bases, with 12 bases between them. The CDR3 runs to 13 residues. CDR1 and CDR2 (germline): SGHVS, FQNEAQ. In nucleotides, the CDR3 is TGTGCCAGCACCCCTGCGGGTGCCGGGGAGCTGTTTTTT. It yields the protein CASTPAGAGELFF.

CDR3 sequence: CASSLRGEGGELFF. The CDR3 nucleotides read TGTGCCAGCAGCTTAAGGGGCGAGGGCGGGGAGCTGTTTTTT. V and J are TRBV13 and TRBJ2-2; either TRBD1 or TRBD2 may fit D (5 bases each). Trimming pared 2 bases from V and 7 bases from J, leaving 11 bases between. Germline V lookup: CDR1 PRHDT, CDR2 FYEKMQ (reference sequence). The CDR3 spans 14 residues.

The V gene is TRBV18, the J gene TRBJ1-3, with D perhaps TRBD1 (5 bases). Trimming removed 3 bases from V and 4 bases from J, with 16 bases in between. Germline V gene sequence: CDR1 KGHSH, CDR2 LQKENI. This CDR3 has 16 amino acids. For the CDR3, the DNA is TGTGCCAGCTCACCGGAACAGGCCGGAGTCGGAAACACCATATATTTT. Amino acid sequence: CASSPEQAGVGNTIYF. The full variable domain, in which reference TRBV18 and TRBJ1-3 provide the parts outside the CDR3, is NAGVMQNPRHLVRRRGQEARLRCSPMKGHSHVYWYRQLPEEGLKFMVYLQKENIIDESGMPKERFSAEFPKEGPSILRIQQVVRGDSAAYFCASSPEQAGVGNTIYFGEGSWLTVV.

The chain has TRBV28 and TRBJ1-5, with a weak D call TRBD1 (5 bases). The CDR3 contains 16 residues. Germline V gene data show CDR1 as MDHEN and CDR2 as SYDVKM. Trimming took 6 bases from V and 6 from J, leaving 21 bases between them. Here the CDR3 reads CASRDTGNLGSQPQHF. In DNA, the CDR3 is TGTGCCAGCAGGGACACCGGGAATTTAGGCAGTCAGCCCCAGCATTTT. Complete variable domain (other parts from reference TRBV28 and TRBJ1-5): DVKVTQSSRYLVKRTGEKVFLECVQDMDHENMFWYRQDPGLGLRLIYFSYDVKMKEKGDIPEGYSVSREKKERFSLILESASTNQTSMYLCASRDTGNLGSQPQHFGDGTRLSIL.

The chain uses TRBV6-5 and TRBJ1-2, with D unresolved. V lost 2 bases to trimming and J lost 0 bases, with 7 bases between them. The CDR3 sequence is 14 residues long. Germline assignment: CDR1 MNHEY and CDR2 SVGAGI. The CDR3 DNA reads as TGTGCCAGCAGTTACGGCGGACCTAACTATGGCTACACCTTC. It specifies CASSYGGPNYGYTF.

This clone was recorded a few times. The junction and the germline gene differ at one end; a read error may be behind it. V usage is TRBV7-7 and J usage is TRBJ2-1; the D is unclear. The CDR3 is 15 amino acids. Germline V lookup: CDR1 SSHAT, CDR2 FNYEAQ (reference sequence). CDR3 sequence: CASSFSPDPLHEQFF. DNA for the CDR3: TGTGCTAGCAGCTTTTCCCCCGACCCTCTTCATGAGCAGTTCTTC. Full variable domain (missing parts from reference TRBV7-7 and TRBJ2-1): GAGVSQSPRYKVTKRGQDVTLRCDPISSHATLYWYQQALGQGPEFLTYFNYEAQPDKSGLPSDRFSAERPEGSISTLTIQRTEQRDSAMYRCASSFSPDPLHEQFFGPGTRLTVL.

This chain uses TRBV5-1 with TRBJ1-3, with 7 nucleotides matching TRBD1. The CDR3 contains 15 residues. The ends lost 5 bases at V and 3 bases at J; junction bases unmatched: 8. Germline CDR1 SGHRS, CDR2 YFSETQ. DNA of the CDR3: TGCGCCAGCAGATCGTCAGGGGGAGGTGGAAACACCATATATTTT. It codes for CASRSSGGGGNTIYF.

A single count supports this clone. The CDR3 here is CASSVTLTDTQYF. The CDR3 coding sequence is TGCGCCAGCAGTGTCACCCTCACAGATACGCAGTATTTT. The chain joins TRBV10-1 to TRBJ2-3; D not certain. The CDR3 covers 13 residues. Per germline, CDR1 WNHNN and CDR2 SYGVQD (reference sequence). The V end was cut by 4 bases, the J end by 2 bases, with 7 bases between.